These 29 T cell receptor beta chains came from one sample sequenced in a study of blood T cell repertoires in COVID-19. Libraries were prepared by immunoSEQ multiplex PCR; TCRdb keeps only in-frame clonotypes and omits some of them. The sample holds approximately 110,000 clones; roughly four fifths are singletons and the top ten take approximately 9%. The specimen sequenced was peripheral blood. The receptors were sampled from a woman in her 70s with acute or convalescent COVID-19.

The rearrangement uses TRBV19 and TRBJ1-1, with TRBD1 matching over 7 bases. V lost 3 bases, J lost 3 bases, and 7 bases stayed unmatched. Germline assignment: CDR1 LNHDA and CDR2 SQIVND (reference sequence). The CDR3 is 15 residues long. CDR3 nucleotide sequence: TGTGCCAGTAGTATCAGGACAGGAACTCACACTGAAGCTTTCTTT. It codes for CASSIRTGTHTEAFF.

There are a few counts of this clone. This chain connects TRBV5-6 to TRBJ2-5; D possibly corresponds to TRBD1 (6 bases). V was cut by 1 base and J by 2 bases, with 12 bases left in between. Germline lookup yields CDR1 SGHDT and CDR2 YYEEEE. CDR3 length equals 15 residues. Here the CDR3 reads CASSLTGPLQETQYF. For the CDR3, the DNA is TGTGCCAGCAGCTTGACAGGGCCCCTGCAAGAGACCCAGTACTTC.

V is TRBV6-1 and J is TRBJ1-4, with TRBD1 matching over 7 bases. J was trimmed by 5 bases and V by 0 bases; bases with no gene match: 6. Germline CDR1 MNHNS, CDR2 SASEGT. The CDR3 runs 16 residues. CDR3 nucleotide sequence: TGTGCCAGCAGTGAAGCGCTAGGGGGCGGCAATGAAAAACTGTTTTTT. It specifies CASSEALGGGNEKLFF.

This chain links TRBV7-2 with TRBJ2-5, with no clear D. The V end lost 5 bases, the J end lost 0 bases, and 13 bases lay between the germline ends. Germline CDR1 and CDR2: SGHTA and FQGNSA. The CDR3 spans 15 residues. CDR3 residues: CASSLDLGYQETQYF. CDR3 sequence (DNA): TGTGCCAGCAGCCTAGATCTAGGATACCAAGAGACCCAGTACTTC.

The gene calls are TRBV3-1 (or the pseudogene TRBV3-2) and TRBJ2-7; tentative D call: TRBD2 (6 bases). Germline CDR1 reads LGHDT; CDR2 reads YNNKEL (reference sequence). V shed 6 bases and J shed 0 bases, with 12 bases lying between them. The CDR3 loop spans 14 amino acids. The CDR3 nucleotides are TGTGCCAGCAGTTGGAGGAGGGGCTCCTACGAGCAGTACTTC. Translating it yields CASSWRRGSYEQYF.

The gene calls are TRBV4-1 and TRBJ1-6, with 8 bases lining up with TRBD1. The germline V gene encodes CDR1 MGHRA and CDR2 YSYEKL. The junction had 9 bases not matched to a gene; V was cut back by 2 bases and J by 0 bases. The CDR3 extends over 19 amino acids. As DNA, the CDR3 is TGCGCCAGCAGCCAAATATCCGGGACAGGTTACTCCTATAATTCACCCCTCCACTTT. Protein sequence: CASSQISGTGYSYNSPLHF.

This clone appeared a single time. This rearrangement joins TRBV6-4 to TRBJ2-7, with a possible D match to TRBD2 (7 bases). Germline lookup yields CDR1 MRHNA and CDR2 SNTAGT. V shed 5 bases and J shed 7 bases, with 15 bases lying between them. This CDR3 spans 13 amino acids. The CDR3 reads CASSPEGGYEQYF. The CDR3 coding sequence is TGTGCCAGCAGTCCCGAGGGGGGGTATGAGCAGTACTTC.

The V gene is TRBV6-5, the J gene TRBJ2-1, with TRBD1 as a possible D gene (6 bases). V lost 5 bases to trimming and J lost 1 base, with 12 bases between them. Germline V gives CDR1 MNHEY, CDR2 SVGAGI. CDR3 length: 15 residues. CDR3 in amino acids: CASSPDSRSYNEQFF. CDR3 sequence (DNA): TGTGCCAGCAGTCCGGACAGCCGTTCCTACAATGAGCAGTTCTTC.

This clone was observed a single time. The chain's CDR3 is CATSDLRDREETQYF. The CDR3 DNA sequence: TGTGCCACCAGTGACCTCCGGGACAGAGAAGAGACCCAGTACTTC. This sequence joins TRBV24-1 and TRBJ2-5, with 7 bases fitting TRBD1. CDR3 length: 15 residues. Per the germline V gene, CDR1 is KGHDR and CDR2 is SFDVKD. The junction had 7 bases not matched to a gene; V was cut back by 4 bases and J by 3 bases.

The gene calls are TRBV4-1 and TRBJ2-7, with 12 bases matching TRBD2. J lost 4 bases, V lost 4 bases, and 5 bases had no gene match. Germline-derived CDR1 and CDR2 are MGHRA and YSYEKL. The CDR3 is 15 amino acids. The DNA of the CDR3 is TGCGCCAGCAGCCCATTGACTAGCGGGAGTTACGAGCAGTACTTC. Translated, it gives CASSPLTSGSYEQYF.

A remark on this clone: Different DNA sequences within this sample yield the same CDR3. This chain joins TRBV19 and TRBJ2-3; 7 bases fit TRBD2. Trimming cost V 4 bases and J 4 bases; bases outside gene matches: 2. CDR3 size: 13 residues. Germline V CDR1 and CDR2: LNHDA, SQIVND (reference sequence). CDR3 sequence reads: CASSTGGPDTQYF. DNA for the CDR3: TGTGCCAGTAGTACGGGGGGTCCAGATACGCAGTATTTT.

This rearrangement joins TRBV28 to TRBJ2-7; the D gene is possibly TRBD1 (6 bases). CDR1 and CDR2 (germline): MDHEN, SYDVKM. Trimming cost V 10 bases and J 2 bases, with 33 bases left between them. The CDR3 runs to 19 residues. The DNA of the CDR3 is TGTGCCACCACCCCCCAGACAGGAGCCAGGGAGCGGTGGACCTACGAGCAGTACTTC. Translation gives CATTPQTGARERWTYEQYF.

CDR3 in amino acids: CAWSEGAHKNTEAFF. The CDR3 DNA reads TGTGCCTGGAGTGAGGGGGCGCATAAAAACACTGAAGCTTTCTTT. This sequence joins TRBV30 and TRBJ1-1; 7 bases match TRBD1. The CDR3 length is 15 residues. Germline V CDR1 and CDR2: GTSNPN, SVGIG (reference sequence). The V segment lost 1 base and the J segment 2 bases; nucleotides outside the gene matches: 7.

The genes are TRBV9 and TRBJ1-1, with TRBD1 matching 8 bases. Trimming took 4 bases from V and 6 from J; bases not matched to a gene: 8. Per germline, CDR1 SGDLS and CDR2 YYNGEE. CDR3 size: 14 residues. CDR3 residues: CASSIGDRFAEAFF. The CDR3 DNA reads TGTGCCAGCAGCATCGGGGACAGGTTCGCTGAAGCTTTCTTT. The full variable domain, in which reference TRBV9 and TRBJ1-1 provide the parts outside the CDR3, is DSGVTQTPKHLITATGQRVTLRCSPRSGDLSVYWYQQSLDQGLQFLIQYYNGEERAKGNILERFSAQQFPDLHSELNLSSLELGDSALYFCASSIGDRFAEAFFGQGTRLTVV.

V gene TRBV29-1 combines with J gene TRBJ2-5; the D gene is possibly TRBD1 (6 bases). Germline CDR1 and CDR2: SQVTM and ANQGSEA. Trimming cost V 3 bases and J 7 bases, with 9 bases left between them. The CDR3 sequence is 11 residues long. Here the CDR3 reads CSVDRGTTQYF. In nucleotides, the CDR3 is TGCAGCGTTGACAGGGGCACGACCCAGTACTTC.

The chain employs TRBV4-3 and TRBJ1-1; D call uncertain. Germline CDR1 reads LGHNA; CDR2 reads YSLEER. The CDR3 covers 13 residues. The V gene lost 2 bases and the J gene lost 7 bases, with 11 bases spanning the gap. The CDR3 loop is CASSQQIPGEAFF. For the CDR3, the DNA is TGCGCCAGCAGCCAACAAATTCCGGGTGAAGCTTTCTTT.

This chain uses TRBV5-4 with TRBJ2-3; 7 positions agree with TRBD1. Trimming removed 4 bases from V and 0 bases from J; junction bases left unmatched: 5. CDR3 length: 15 residues. Germline values: CDR1 SGHNT, CDR2 YYREEE (reference sequence). The CDR3 nucleotides are TGTGCCAGCAGCGCACAGACAGGGAGCACAGATACGCAGTATTTT. Protein: CASSAQTGSTDTQYF. Combining the CDR3 with reference TRBV5-4 and TRBJ2-3 gives the whole variable domain ETGVTQSPTHLIKTRGQQVTLRCSSQSGHNTVSWYQQALGQGPQFIFQYYREEENGRGNFPPRFSGLQFPNYSSELNVNALELDDSALYLCASSAQTGSTDTQYFGPGTRLTVL.

This sequence joins TRBV7-2 and TRBJ1-6; 10 nucleotides match TRBD1. The CDR3 is 17 residues long. The V gene's germline CDR1 is SGHTA and CDR2 FQGNSA. V shed 3 bases, J shed 2 bases, and the junction held 4 bases outside the gene matches. The CDR3 sequence is CASSLRDRGAYNSPLHF. In DNA form, the CDR3 reads TGTGCCAGCAGCTTGAGGGACAGGGGTGCCTATAATTCACCCCTCCACTTT.

This chain uses TRBV5-6 with TRBJ2-7; 9 bases agree with TRBD1. The CDR3 loop spans 17 amino acids. The V and J ends lost 5 bases and 1 base, in that order; junction bases with no gene match: 13. Germline V CDR1 and CDR2: SGHDT, YYEEEE. The CDR3 loop reads CASSQQGARSFSYEQYF. Here the CDR3 DNA reads TGTGCCAGCAGTCAACAGGGGGCGCGTTCGTTTTCCTACGAGCAGTACTTC.

The chain combines TRBV5-4 with TRBJ2-7; TRBD1 matches at 9 bases. CDR3 length: 15 residues. V lost 5 bases to trimming and J lost 4 bases; unmatched junction nucleotides: 10. Germline lookup yields CDR1 SGHNT and CDR2 YYREEE (reference sequence). The CDR3 sequence: CASRKTGGGWYEQYF. The DNA for the CDR3 is TGTGCCAGCAGAAAAACAGGGGGCGGTTGGTACGAGCAGTACTTC.

Notes on this clone: The same CDR3 arises from other DNA sequences in this sample as well. The V call is TRBV24-1, the J call TRBJ2-1; 7 bases are shared with TRBD2. CDR3 length: 13 residues. V lost 8 bases, J lost 1 base, and 1 base stayed unmatched. Germline CDR1 KGHDR, CDR2 SFDVKD. CDR3 DNA sequence: TGTGCCACCACCGGGGGGTCCTACAATGAGCAGTTCTTC. This sequence encodes CATTGGSYNEQFF.

The V call is TRBV6-9, the J call TRBJ1-5; D remains ambiguous. The CDR3 totals 14 residues. V was clipped by 6 bases and J by 0 bases, with 9 bases between them. CDR1 and CDR2 (germline): MNHGY, SVAAGI. DNA of the CDR3: TGTGCCAGCAGGCCGACTCCTAGCAATCAGCCCCAGCATTTT. Translation: CASRPTPSNQPQHF.

The chain joins TRBV27 to TRBJ2-1, with 7 nucleotides matching TRBD2. V dropped 0 bases and J dropped 7; count of bases not matched to a gene: 3. Per the germline V gene, CDR1 is MNHEY and CDR2 is SMNVEV (reference sequence). This CDR3 contains 14 residues. CDR3 loop: CASSLSPSGNEQFF. Written as DNA, the CDR3 is TGTGCCAGCAGTTTATCGCCTAGCGGTAATGAGCAGTTCTTC.

The chain links TRBV3-1 (or the pseudogene TRBV3-2) to TRBJ2-7, with 9 bases lining up with TRBD1. Germline loops: CDR1 LGHDT, CDR2 YNNKEL (reference sequence). V dropped 1 base and J dropped 7; count of bases not matched to a gene: 11. The CDR3 contains 16 residues. The chain's CDR3 is CASSQAPGTGSREQYF. The CDR3 DNA reads as TGTGCCAGCAGCCAAGCCCCCGGGACAGGGTCGAGGGAGCAGTACTTC.

The V gene is TRBV19, the J gene TRBJ1-5; TRBD1 agrees at 8 bases. The germline V gene encodes CDR1 LNHDA and CDR2 SQIVND (reference sequence). V dropped 7 bases and J dropped 4; count of bases not matched to a gene: 9. The CDR3 runs 15 residues. As DNA, the CDR3 is TGTGCCAGTACCGAACGGTGGACAGGGAATCAGCCCCAGCATTTT. Protein: CASTERWTGNQPQHF.

This chain uses TRBV11-2 with TRBJ1-2; the match to TRBD1 covers 8 bases. CDR1 and CDR2 (germline): SGHAT, FQNNGV. The CDR3 is 15 residues long. J was trimmed by 2 bases and V by 4 bases; bases with no gene match: 6. The CDR3 DNA reads as TGTGCCAGCAGCTCTGCTAGACAGGGGAACTATGGCTACACCTTC. Translating it yields CASSSARQGNYGYTF. The full variable domain, completed using reference TRBV11-2 and TRBJ1-2, is EAGVAQSPRYKIIEKRQSVAFWCNPISGHATLYWYQQILGQGPKLLIQFQNNGVVDDSQLPKDRFSAERLKGVDSTLKIQPAKLEDSAVYLCASSSARQGNYGYTFGSGTRLTVV.

The chain carries TRBV28 and TRBJ1-5; perhaps TRBD1 as D (6 bases). Trimming shortened V by 6 bases and J by 2 bases, and 14 bases separated the two germline ends. In germline, CDR1 is MDHEN, CDR2 SYDVKM. The CDR3 totals 15 residues. CDR3 sequence reads: CASSTQGLRNQPQHF. The CDR3 DNA follows: TGTGCCAGCAGCACACAGGGTCTTCGCAATCAGCCCCAGCATTTT.

V usage is TRBV6-2 or TRBV6-3 and J usage is TRBJ1-1; D uncertain. The germline gives CDR1 MNHEY, CDR2 SVGEGT. The V and J ends lost 4 bases and 1 base respectively, with 4 bases between them. The CDR3 spans 12 residues. This CDR3 is CASSFQNTEAFF. CDR3 sequence (DNA): TGTGCCAGCAGTTTCCAGAACACTGAAGCTTTCTTT.

In nucleotides, the CDR3 is TGTGCCAGCAGCTCACCCTCAACAGGGCGGGCCTTGTTTGGCTACACCTTC. The encoded protein is CASSSPSTGRALFGYTF. The chain links TRBV11-2 to TRBJ1-2; tentatively, D is TRBD1 (6 bases). This CDR3 spans 17 amino acids. Germline V CDR1 and CDR2: SGHAT, FQNNGV. V lost 4 bases to trimming and J lost 7 bases, with 25 bases between them.